This T cell receptor beta chain was recovered during a study of T cell repertoires in cytomegalovirus infection (dated by TCRdb to 2018 to 2020). Notes on the research overall: The HLA type of each donor mattered for the analysis, because public TCR beta signatures pointed to carriage of CMV infection along with the matching HLA type. Overall study results and their limits: In the ex vivo response, HLA-C-restricted CMV-specific TCR beta clonotypes were dominant, and in two of eight donors the single most frequent clonotype came from this HLA-C-restricted group. Carriers of CMV infection plus the relevant HLA type were discriminated by the cumulative frequency of public TCR beta family members in the study cohort and in an independent roughly 340-donor cohort.

The instrument was an Illumina HiSeq 1500. The public reads were reprocessed in TCRdb via fastp at Q25 and MiXCR, keeping in-frame beta chains. Duplicate CDR3 protein sequences are folded into a single record with the most common DNA and genes. Within this sample are 400,000 or so distinct CDR3 sequences, with approximately 18% of them counted one time only. The ten largest clonotypes hold less than 9.5% of the sample. For this chain, trimming is 4 bases at the V end and 2 bases at the J end, and the number of junction bases without a gene match is 9. Reading from cysteine to phenylalanine, the CDR3 counts 16 amino acids. The retained sequence is limited to the CDR3, 48 bases, with the frame set at the first base. CDR1 and CDR2 are drawn from the germline V gene: MGHRA, YSYEKL. This clonotype was detected only a few times. No antigen is known for it. There are no base qualities to consult, and no much larger clone falls within one base.

The sample consisted of PBMCs. The chain was built from TRBV4-1 and TRBJ2-3; a stretch of 7 junction bases matches TRBD1. This clonotype originated in a human donor in good health (CMV status not recorded). Some clones in this sample may be carry-over from other donors' samples. The CDR3 region: CASSPEGARPTDTQYF. DNA sequence: TGCGCCAGCAGCCCCGAGGGGGCCCGCCCCACAGATACGCAGTATTTT.